This passage covers 24 T cell receptor beta chains from one sample sequenced in a study of blood T cells in healthy people across ages. Combining a sample-barcoded 5' primer with a J-beta primer mix, a second PCR ran for roughly 6 to 11 cycles. TCRdb re-derived calls from the 5' RACE reads in MiXCR, one entry per CDR3 protein. The sample has about 1.1 million distinct CDR3 sequences, around two fifths seen once. Sequenced: blood. The receptors come from a man aged 18 to 29 in good health.

This clonotype was found a few times. The V and J genes are TRBV7-9 and TRBJ1-4; 12 nucleotides agree with TRBD1. The CDR3 runs 18 residues. Looked up from germline, CDR1 is SEHNR and CDR2 is FQNEAQ (reference sequence). V lost 2 bases, J lost 7 bases, and 11 bases stayed unmatched. CDR3 nucleotides: TGTGCCAGCAGCTTACCCTACGGGACAGGGGGCTTCGTTGAAAAACTGTTTTTT. Protein sequence: CASSLPYGTGGFVEKLFF.

The rearrangement uses TRBV9 and TRBJ1-2, with D possibly TRBD1 on 6 matching bases. The length of the CDR3 is 15 residues. Trimming removed 3 bases at V and 3 bases at J, with 15 bases between. Germline values: CDR1 SGDLS, CDR2 YYNGEE. The CDR3 sequence is CASSALRTDHYGYTF. DNA of the CDR3: TGTGCCAGCAGCGCCCTGCGGACAGACCACTATGGCTACACCTTC.

The chain recombines TRBV7-6 with TRBJ1-1; D might be TRBD1 (6 bases). Trimming cost V 5 bases and J 6 bases, with 13 bases left between them. CDR1 and CDR2 (germline): SGHVS, FNYEAQ. The CDR3 runs to 13 residues. The CDR3: CASSTDRRAEAFF. The CDR3 coding sequence is TGTGCCAGCAGCACGGACAGAAGGGCTGAAGCTTTCTTT.

This clonotype was detected only a few times. V and J are TRBV12-3 or TRBV12-4 and TRBJ2-4; TRBD1 might be the D (6 bases). Trimming shortened V by 7 bases and J by 7 bases, and 14 bases separated the two germline ends. The CDR3 consists of 13 residues. The CDR3 DNA sequence: TGTGCCAGCATCCGCAGGGGTAGTAACATTCAGTACTTC. It encodes CASIRRGSNIQYF.

This clonotype came up a few times. V and J are TRBV6-2 or TRBV6-3 and TRBJ2-4, with TRBD1 as a possible D gene (5 bases). The CDR3 consists of 15 residues. V was pared by 0 bases and J by 6 bases, with 12 bases between. Germline values: CDR1 MNHEY, CDR2 SVGEGT. CDR3 sequence: CASSYSIHQGNIQYF. The CDR3 DNA follows: TGTGCCAGCAGTTACTCGATCCACCAGGGAAACATTCAGTACTTC.

In nucleotides, the CDR3 is TGCAGCGTCGCAGACGGGGATTCAAGCTCTGGGGCCAACGTCCTGACTTTC. Amino acid sequence: CSVADGDSSSGANVLTF. The gene calls are TRBV29-1 and TRBJ2-6; tentatively, D is TRBD2 (5 bases). The germline V gene has CDR1 SQVTM and CDR2 ANQGSEA. This CDR3 spans 17 amino acids. V lost 6 bases and J lost 0, with 18 bases in between.

The rearrangement uses TRBV27 and TRBJ2-3, with D unclear. The germline gives CDR1 MNHEY, CDR2 SMNVEV (reference sequence). CDR3 length: 14 amino acids. V gave up 3 bases and J gave up 6 bases, with 13 bases separating them. The CDR3 DNA reads TGTGCCAGCAGTTTTATCCAGGACCGTGATACGCAGTATTTT. This codes for CASSFIQDRDTQYF.

CDR3 nucleotide sequence: TGCAGCGTTGAAAACCTCACAGGGCTCCACGAGCAGTACTTC. Translation: CSVENLTGLHEQYF. The chain combines TRBV29-1 with TRBJ2-7, with a tentative D call TRBD1 (6 bases). The CDR3 has 14 residues. V was shortened by 2 bases and J by 5 bases, with 16 bases between the two germline ends. Germline V CDR1 and CDR2: SQVTM, ANQGSEA.

This clonotype was recorded a few times. The chain couples TRBV7-9 to TRBJ1-1, with TRBD1 as a possible D gene (6 bases). V was pared by 9 bases and J by 5 bases, with 31 bases between. This CDR3 spans 18 amino acids. CDR1 SEHNR and CDR2 FQNEAQ come from the germline V gene (reference sequence). CDR3 DNA sequence: TGTGCCAGTAGCACAACGGTAGGGGGGAGGGAAGTAAGAACTGAAGCTTTCTTT. The encoded protein is CASSTTVGGREVRTEAFF. Complete variable domain (other parts from reference TRBV7-9 and TRBJ1-1): DTGVSQNPRHKITKRGQNVTFRCDPISEHNRLYWYRQTLGQGPEFLTYFQNEAQLEKSRLLSDRFSAERPKGSFSTLEIQRTEQGDSAMYLCASSTTVGGREVRTEAFFGQGTRLTVV.

A word on this clonotype: With a much larger clone just one base away, this may be a read error. The chain employs TRBV5-5 and TRBJ2-7, with D unresolved. The CDR3 extends over 14 amino acids. Germline values: CDR1 SGHKS, CDR2 YYEKEE (reference sequence). The germline V and J ends were trimmed by 2 bases and 7 bases, with 16 bases remaining between them. The CDR3 DNA is TGTGCCAGCAGCTTCGAAGTGTTAAGGGTTGAGCAGTACTTC. Its translation is CASSFEVLRVEQYF.

With respect to this clonotype: The junction departs from the called germline gene at one end, perhaps through a read error. The chain is built from TRBV18 and TRBJ2-3; 9 positions match TRBD2. This CDR3 region has 13 residues. Germline CDR1 is KGHSH and CDR2 is LQKENI. As DNA, the CDR3 is TGTGCCAGCTCCCCTAGCGGGATAGATATGCAGTATTTT. Amino acids: CASSPSGIDMQYF.

V usage is TRBV12-3 or TRBV12-4 and J usage is TRBJ1-1; 9 bases fit TRBD1. The CDR3 consists of 15 residues. The junction had 6 bases not matched to a gene; V was cut back by 4 bases and J by 3 bases. The CDR3 sequence is CASSSIQGADTEAFF. The CDR3 DNA follows: TGTGCCAGCAGTTCCATACAGGGGGCGGACACTGAAGCTTTCTTT.

This chain connects TRBV6-6 to TRBJ2-3; 7 nucleotides align to TRBD2. This CDR3 spans 14 amino acids. The germline CDR1 and CDR2 sequences are MNHNY and SVGAGI (reference sequence). Trimming at V came to 5 bases and at J to 5 bases, leaving 7 bases not matched to a gene. The CDR3 sequence: CASSHGLVKDTQYF. The CDR3 DNA is TGTGCCAGCAGTCATGGACTAGTTAAAGATACGCAGTATTTT.

Note on this clonotype: One base away lies a much larger clone, so this may be a sequencing read error. This rearrangement joins TRBV5-1 to TRBJ2-5; D may be TRBD2 (5 bases). CDR3 length: 15 residues. The germline gives CDR1 SGHRS, CDR2 YFSETQ. Trimming shortened V by 1 base and J by 11 bases, and 21 bases separated the two germline ends. CDR3 in amino acids: CASSLSGGKNNEQYF. CDR3 nucleotides: TGCGCCAGCAGCTTGTCAGGAGGAAAGAACAATGAGCAGTACTTC.

The chain has TRBV27 and TRBJ1-4; D is undetermined. Germline values: CDR1 MNHEY, CDR2 SMNVEV (reference sequence). The CDR3 runs to 13 residues. Trimming cost V 8 bases and J 4 bases, with 11 bases left between them. The CDR3 coding sequence is TGTGCCAGCGGTCGGCGGCGTAATGAAAAACTGTTTTTT. It is translated as CASGRRRNEKLFF.

The gene calls are TRBV15 and TRBJ2-3; TRBD1 aligns across 9 bases. The germline V gene has CDR1 LNHNV and CDR2 YYDKDF (reference sequence). The ends lost 6 bases at V and 3 bases at J; junction bases unmatched: 4. The CDR3 totals 14 residues. The CDR3 reads CATRRTGETDTQYF. CDR3 DNA sequence: TGTGCCACCAGGAGGACAGGGGAAACAGATACGCAGTATTTT.

The rearrangement links TRBV21-1 to TRBJ2-5; the D segment call TRBD1 is taken from the table without a DNA check. TRBV21-1 is classified as a pseudogene. This CDR3 comprises 16 residues. The CDR3 DNA reads TGTGCCAGCAGCACAAACAGGGTATTCGTTAAGGATGAGCAGTACTTC. It translates to CASSTNRVFVKDEQYF.

This clonotype turned up a few times. The chain couples TRBV2 to TRBJ1-2; no reliable D call. This CDR3 comprises 14 residues. The germline V gene has CDR1 SNHLY and CDR2 FYNNEI. Trimming left V 4 bases short and J 6 bases short, with 15 bases between. CDR3 amino acids: CASSGTPNPHGYTF. In nucleotides, the CDR3 is TGTGCCAGCAGTGGGACCCCTAATCCCCATGGCTACACCTTC.

This chain links TRBV5-1 with TRBJ1-1; D remains unclear. The V end lost 4 bases, the J end lost 3 bases, and 10 bases lay between the germline ends. Germline V gene data show CDR1 as SGHRS and CDR2 as YFSETQ. This CDR3 spans 13 amino acids. CDR3 in amino acids: CASSLNIDTEAFF. In nucleotides, the CDR3 is TGCGCCAGCAGCCTGAATATAGACACTGAAGCTTTCTTT.

This chain uses TRBV19 with TRBJ1-5, with D possibly TRBD1 on 6 matching bases. V shed 5 bases and J shed 6 bases, with 11 bases lying between them. CDR3 length: 13 residues. CDR1 is LNHDA, CDR2 SQIVND, per germline (reference sequence). The CDR3 DNA sequence: TGTGCCAGTAGTTTCGACAGGAGTCAGCCCCAGCATTTT. It yields the protein CASSFDRSQPQHF.

The chain carries TRBV10-3 and TRBJ2-3; D may be TRBD1 (6 bases). The CDR3 is 17 amino acids. Germline loops: CDR1 ENHRY, CDR2 SYGVKD. V was shortened by 0 bases and J by 2 bases, with 15 bases between the two germline ends. The DNA of the CDR3 is TGTGCCATCAGTGAGTCTTTTAGACGGACAGTCACAGATACGCAGTATTTT. Protein: CAISESFRRTVTDTQYF.

The rearrangement joins TRBV20-1 to TRBJ1-2; no firm D call. The germline V gene has CDR1 DFQATT and CDR2 SNEGSKA (reference sequence). V lost 0 bases and J 6 bases, leaving 8 bases between the germline ends. The CDR3 has 12 residues. In DNA form, the CDR3 reads TGCAGTGCTAGAGATCGACTAGATGGCTACACCTTC. Translating gives CSARDRLDGYTF.

Notes on this clonotype: It is unclear where the CDR3 begins or ends on the DNA, so no DNA is shown, and the CDR3 is as TCRdb lists it. V usage is TRBV10-3 and J usage is TRBJ1-2; TRBD1 reflects the table's D call only, with no check against the DNA. The CDR3 sequence runs 16 residues, both termini included. CDR1 and CDR2 from the germline V gene are ENHRY and SYGVKD. The CDR3 spells CATHGTGGLLDYGCTF.

The chain carries TRBV12-3 or TRBV12-4 and TRBJ1-2; 8 positions match TRBD1. Losses at the gene ends were 4 bases for V and 8 bases for J; bases not matched to a gene: 9. The CDR3 sequence is 14 residues long. The CDR3 bases are TGTGCCAGCAGTTCAGGGGGCGCGGTTTACGGCTACACCTTC. The encoded protein is CASSSGGAVYGYTF.